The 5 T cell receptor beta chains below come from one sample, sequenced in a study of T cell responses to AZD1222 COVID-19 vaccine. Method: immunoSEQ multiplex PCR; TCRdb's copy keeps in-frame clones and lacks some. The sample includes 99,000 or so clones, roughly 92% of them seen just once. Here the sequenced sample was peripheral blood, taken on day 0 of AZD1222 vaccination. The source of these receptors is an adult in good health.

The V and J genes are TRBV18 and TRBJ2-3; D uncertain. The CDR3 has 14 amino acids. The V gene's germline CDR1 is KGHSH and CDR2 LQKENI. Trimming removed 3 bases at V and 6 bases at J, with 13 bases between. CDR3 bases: TGTGCCAGCTCACCGTCGACCAAATCGGATACGCAGTATTTT. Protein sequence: CASSPSTKSDTQYF.

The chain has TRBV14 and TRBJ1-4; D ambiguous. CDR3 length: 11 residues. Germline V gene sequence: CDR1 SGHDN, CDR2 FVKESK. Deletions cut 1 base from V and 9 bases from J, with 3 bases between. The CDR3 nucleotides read TGTGCCAGCAGCCAAGCTCAAAAACTGTTTTTT. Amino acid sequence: CASSQAQKLFF.

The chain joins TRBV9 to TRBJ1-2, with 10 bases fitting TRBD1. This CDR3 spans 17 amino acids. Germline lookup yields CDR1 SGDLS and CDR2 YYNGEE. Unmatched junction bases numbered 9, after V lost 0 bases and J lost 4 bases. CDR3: CASSVGWDRGEGYGYTF. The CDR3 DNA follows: TGTGCCAGCAGCGTAGGTTGGGACAGGGGTGAGGGCTATGGCTACACCTTC.

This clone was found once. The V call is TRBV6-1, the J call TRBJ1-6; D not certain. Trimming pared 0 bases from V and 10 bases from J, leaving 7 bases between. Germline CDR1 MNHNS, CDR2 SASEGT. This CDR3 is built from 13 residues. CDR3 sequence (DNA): TGTGCCAGCAGTGAAGCTCGCGCCTCACCCCTCCACTTT. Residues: CASSEARASPLHF.

In nucleotides, the CDR3 is TGCGCCAGCAGCTTGGGAACAGACCGTTACGAGCAGTACTTC. Protein sequence: CASSLGTDRYEQYF. J is TRBJ2-7 and V is TRBV5-1; D unclear. The germline V gene has CDR1 SGHRS and CDR2 YFSETQ. V lost 0 bases, J lost 4 bases, and 11 bases lay in between. The CDR3 runs 14 residues. Drawing the rest from reference TRBV5-1 and TRBJ2-7, the complete variable domain is KAGVTQTPRYLIKTRGQQVTLSCSPISGHRSVSWYQQTPGQGLQFLFEYFSETQRNKGNFPGRFSGRQFSNSRSEMNVSTLELGDSALYLCASSLGTDRYEQYFGPGTRLTVT.